This TCR beta chain was obtained from a study of read filtering for tumor transcriptome and immune sequencing. Study information: Patients were 17 male and 13 to 15 female, mean age approximately 70 years, range about 40 to 85.

Molecular barcoded adaptors covering alpha/delta and beta/gamma chains were used on roughly 400 ng RNA. TCRdb passed the reads through MiXCR, listing each CDR3 protein once. The data show tens of thousands of distinct CDR3 sequences, about 22% seen once. Study-wide results and caveats: The sorted CD138-negative fraction was a mixed bone marrow immune population, not purified T cells. IR-seq captured clonotypes deeper and more reliably than RNA-seq.

In germline, CDR1 is SGHRS, CDR2 YFSETQ. Trimming took 4 bases from V and 7 from J, leaving 14 bases between them. This CDR3 has 13 residues. On this clonotype itself: The antigen is not known.

The clonotype originates from a donor older than 35 with multiple myeloma. The genes are TRBV5-1 and TRBJ1-2; D gene uncertain. The material sequenced was a population of CD138-negative cells sorted from bone marrow. The CDR3 bases are TGCGCCAGCAGCCCGGAAGGTAGTCCTGGCTACACCTTC. It is translated as CASSPEGSPGYTF.